The subject of this entry is one T cell receptor (beta chain). Its antigen is not known. Before the COVID-19 pandemic, during about 2010-2018, CD4+ T cells were taken from unexposed donors. Isolation of CD4+ T cells took place after around eleven days in culture. This sample was taken from a study of CD4 T cells in relation to SARS-CoV-2 and coronaviruses. The CDR3 covers 15 residues. The germline V gene encodes CDR1 SGHRS and CDR2 YFSETQ. V dropped 1 base and J dropped 4 bases, with 12 bases sitting between them. TCRdb's table, derived via immunoSEQ multiplex PCR, lists solely in-frame clones and lacks some. The table has about 18,000 clones, about 80% seen once.

The source material was CD4+ T cells from PBMCs, cultured in vitro. The sequence was obtained from a human donor in good health. This rearrangement joins TRBV5-1 to TRBJ1-5; D gene unclear. The CDR3 loop reads CASSLSSGENQPQHF. CDR3 coding DNA: TGCGCCAGCAGCTTGTCGTCCGGCGAAAATCAGCCCCAGCATTTT.